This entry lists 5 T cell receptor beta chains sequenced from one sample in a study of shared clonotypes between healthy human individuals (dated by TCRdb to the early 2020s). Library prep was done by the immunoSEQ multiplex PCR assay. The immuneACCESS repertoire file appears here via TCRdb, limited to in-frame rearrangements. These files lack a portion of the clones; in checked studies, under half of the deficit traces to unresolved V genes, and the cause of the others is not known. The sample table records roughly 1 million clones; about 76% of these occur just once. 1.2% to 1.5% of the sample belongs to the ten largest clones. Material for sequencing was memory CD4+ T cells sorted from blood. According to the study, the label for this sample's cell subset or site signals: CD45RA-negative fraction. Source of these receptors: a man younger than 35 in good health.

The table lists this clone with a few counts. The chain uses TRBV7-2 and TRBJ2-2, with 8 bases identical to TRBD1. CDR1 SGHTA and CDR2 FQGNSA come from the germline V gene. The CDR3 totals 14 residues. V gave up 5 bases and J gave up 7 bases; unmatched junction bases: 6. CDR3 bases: TGTGCCAGCAGCCTCAGGGGGCGGAACGGGGAGCTGTTTTTT. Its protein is CASSLRGRNGELFF.

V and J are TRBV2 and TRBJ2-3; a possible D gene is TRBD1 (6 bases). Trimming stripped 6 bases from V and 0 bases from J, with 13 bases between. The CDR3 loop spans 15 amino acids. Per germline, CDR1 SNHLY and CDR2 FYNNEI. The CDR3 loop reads CASRGGRLSTDTQYF. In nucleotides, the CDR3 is TGTGCCAGCAGAGGGGGACGACTGAGCACAGATACGCAGTATTTT.

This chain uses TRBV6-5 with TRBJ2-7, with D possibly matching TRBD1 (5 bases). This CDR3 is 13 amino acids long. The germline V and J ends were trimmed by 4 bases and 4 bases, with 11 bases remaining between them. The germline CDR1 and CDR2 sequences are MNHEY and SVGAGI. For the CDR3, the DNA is TGTGCCAGCAGTTCTCCGACAGTTTACGAGCAGTACTTC. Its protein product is CASSSPTVYEQYF.

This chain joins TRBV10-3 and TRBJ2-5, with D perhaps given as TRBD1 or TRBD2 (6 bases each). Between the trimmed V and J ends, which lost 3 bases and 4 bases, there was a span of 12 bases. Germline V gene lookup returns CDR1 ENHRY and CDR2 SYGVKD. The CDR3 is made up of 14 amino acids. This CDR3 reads CAISDTGARETQYF. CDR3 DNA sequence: TGTGCCATCAGTGATACGGGGGCCCGAGAGACCCAGTACTTC.

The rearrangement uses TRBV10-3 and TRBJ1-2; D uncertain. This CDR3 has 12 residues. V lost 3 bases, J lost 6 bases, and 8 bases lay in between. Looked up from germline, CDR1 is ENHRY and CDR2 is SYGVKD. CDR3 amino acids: CAISDPGDGYTF. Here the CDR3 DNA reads TGTGCCATCAGTGACCCCGGGGATGGCTACACCTTC.